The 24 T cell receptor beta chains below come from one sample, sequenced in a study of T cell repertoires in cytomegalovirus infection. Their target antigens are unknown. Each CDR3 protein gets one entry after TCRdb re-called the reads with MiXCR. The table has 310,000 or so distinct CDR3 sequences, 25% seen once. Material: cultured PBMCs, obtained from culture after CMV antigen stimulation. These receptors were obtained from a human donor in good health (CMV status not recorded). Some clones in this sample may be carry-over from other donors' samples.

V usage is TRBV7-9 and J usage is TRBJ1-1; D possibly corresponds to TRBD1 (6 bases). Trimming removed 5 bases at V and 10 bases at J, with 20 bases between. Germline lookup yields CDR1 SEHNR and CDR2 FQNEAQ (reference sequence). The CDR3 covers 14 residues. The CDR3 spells CASSVLQGSSGAFF. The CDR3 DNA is TGTGCCAGCAGCGTCTTACAGGGTTCGAGTGGAGCTTTCTTT.

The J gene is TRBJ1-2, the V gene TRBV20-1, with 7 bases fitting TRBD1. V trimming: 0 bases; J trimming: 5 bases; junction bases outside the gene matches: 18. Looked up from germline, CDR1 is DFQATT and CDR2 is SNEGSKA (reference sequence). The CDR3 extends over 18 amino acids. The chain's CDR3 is CSARDLGGRVRSPYGYTF. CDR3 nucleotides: TGCAGTGCTAGAGATCTAGGGGGCAGGGTCCGTTCCCCATATGGCTACACCTTC.

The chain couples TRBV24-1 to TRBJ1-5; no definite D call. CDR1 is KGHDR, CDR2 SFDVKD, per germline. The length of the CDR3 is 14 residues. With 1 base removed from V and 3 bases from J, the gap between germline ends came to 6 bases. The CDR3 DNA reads TGTGCCACCAGTGATTTAACGGCCAATCAGCCCCAGCATTTT. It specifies CATSDLTANQPQHF.

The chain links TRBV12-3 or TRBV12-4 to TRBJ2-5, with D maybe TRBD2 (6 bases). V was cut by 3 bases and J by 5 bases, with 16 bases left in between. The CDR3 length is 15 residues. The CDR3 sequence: CASSLPTGGTETQYF. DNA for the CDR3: TGTGCCAGCAGTTTGCCCACAGGCGGGACGGAGACCCAGTACTTC.

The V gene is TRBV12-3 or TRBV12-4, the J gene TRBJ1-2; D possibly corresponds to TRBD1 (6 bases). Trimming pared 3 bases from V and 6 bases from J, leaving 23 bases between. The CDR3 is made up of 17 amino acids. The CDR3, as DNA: TGTGCCAGCAGTTTCGGGGGGGCGGGCTGGGCAAAGAATGGCTACACCTTC. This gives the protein CASSFGGAGWAKNGYTF.

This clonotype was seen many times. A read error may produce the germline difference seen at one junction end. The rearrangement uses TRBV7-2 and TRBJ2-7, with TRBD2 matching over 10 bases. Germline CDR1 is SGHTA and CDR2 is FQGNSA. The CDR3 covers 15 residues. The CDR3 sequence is CASNLNPSGSYEQYF. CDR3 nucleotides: TGTGCCAGCAACTTAAACCCTAGCGGGAGTTACGAGCAGTACTTC.

The CDR3 DNA reads as TGTGCCAGTAGGGGATTTGGGGGGTCCACAGATACGCAGTATTTT. Encoded protein: CASRGFGGSTDTQYF. This sequence joins TRBV19 and TRBJ2-3; D possibly corresponds to TRBD2 (6 bases). The CDR3 loop spans 15 amino acids. Trimming stripped 6 bases from V and 2 bases from J, with 15 bases between. Germline values: CDR1 LNHDA, CDR2 SQIVND (reference sequence).

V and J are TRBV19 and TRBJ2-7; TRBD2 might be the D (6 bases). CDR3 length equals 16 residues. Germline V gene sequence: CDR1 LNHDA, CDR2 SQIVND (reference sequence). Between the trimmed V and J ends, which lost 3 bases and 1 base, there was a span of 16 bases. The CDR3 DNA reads TGTGCCAGTAGTATTCGAGGTGGCGGGGATTCCTACGAGCAGTACGTC. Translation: CASSIRGGGDSYEQYV.

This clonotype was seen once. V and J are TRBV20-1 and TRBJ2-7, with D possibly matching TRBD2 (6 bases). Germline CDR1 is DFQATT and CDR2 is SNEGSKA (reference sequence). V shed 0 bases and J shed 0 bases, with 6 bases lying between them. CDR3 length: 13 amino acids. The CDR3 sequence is CSARDSGSYEQYV. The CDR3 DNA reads TGCAGTGCTAGAGATAGCGGCTCCTACGAGCAGTACGTC.

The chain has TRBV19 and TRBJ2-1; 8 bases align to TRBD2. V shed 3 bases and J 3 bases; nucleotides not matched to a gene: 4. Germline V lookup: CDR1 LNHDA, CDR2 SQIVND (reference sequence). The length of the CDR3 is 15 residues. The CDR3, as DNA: TGTGCCAGTAGTATCCCCGCGGGAGGCTACAATGAGCAGTTCTTC. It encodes CASSIPAGGYNEQFF.

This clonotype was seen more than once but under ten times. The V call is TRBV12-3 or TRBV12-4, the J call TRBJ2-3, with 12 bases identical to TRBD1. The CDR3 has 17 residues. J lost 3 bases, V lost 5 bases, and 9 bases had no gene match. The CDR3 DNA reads TGTGCCAGCAGTCCGGGACAGGGGGCAGTAGGGACAGATACGCAGTATTTT. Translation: CASSPGQGAVGTDTQYF.

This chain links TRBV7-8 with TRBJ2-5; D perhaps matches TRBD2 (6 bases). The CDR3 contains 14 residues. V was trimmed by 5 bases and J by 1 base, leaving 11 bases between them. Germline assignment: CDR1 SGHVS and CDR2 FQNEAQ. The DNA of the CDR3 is TGTGCCAGCAGCGCGACTAGGAGCCAAGAGACCCAGTACTTC. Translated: CASSATRSQETQYF. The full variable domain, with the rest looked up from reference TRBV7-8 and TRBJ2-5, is GAGVSQSPRYKVAKRGQDVALRCDPISGHVSLFWYQQALGQGPEFLTYFQNEAQLDKSGLPSDRFFAERPEGSVSTLKIQRTQQEDSAVYLCASSATRSQETQYFGPGTRLLVL.

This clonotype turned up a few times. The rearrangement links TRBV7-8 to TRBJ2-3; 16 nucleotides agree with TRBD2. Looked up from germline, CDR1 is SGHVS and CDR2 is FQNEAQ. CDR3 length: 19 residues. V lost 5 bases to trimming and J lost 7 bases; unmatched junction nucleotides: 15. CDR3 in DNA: TGTGCCAGCAGCCCGGGACTAGCGGGAGGGCCGAGGAGTTTGAATACGCAGTATTTT. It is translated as CASSPGLAGGPRSLNTQYF. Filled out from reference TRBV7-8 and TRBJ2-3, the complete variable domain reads GAGVSQSPRYKVAKRGQDVALRCDPISGHVSLFWYQQALGQGPEFLTYFQNEAQLDKSGLPSDRFFAERPEGSVSTLKIQRTQQEDSAVYLCASSPGLAGGPRSLNTQYFGPGTRLTVL.

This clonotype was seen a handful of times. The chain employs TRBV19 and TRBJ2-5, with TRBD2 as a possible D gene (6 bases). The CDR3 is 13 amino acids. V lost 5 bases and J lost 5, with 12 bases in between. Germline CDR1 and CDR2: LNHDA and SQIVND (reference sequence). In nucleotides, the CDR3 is TGTGCCAGTAGTGTAACTAGCATGGAGACCCAGTACTTC. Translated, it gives CASSVTSMETQYF.

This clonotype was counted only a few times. The CDR3 coding sequence is TGTGCCAGCAGCTCCGTCTCGTACCAAGAGACCCAGTACTTC. It translates to CASSSVSYQETQYF. This chain uses TRBV7-9 with TRBJ2-5; D uncertain. Trimming stripped 4 bases from V and 0 bases from J, with 9 bases between. The CDR3 covers 14 residues. In germline, CDR1 is SEHNR, CDR2 FQNEAQ (reference sequence).

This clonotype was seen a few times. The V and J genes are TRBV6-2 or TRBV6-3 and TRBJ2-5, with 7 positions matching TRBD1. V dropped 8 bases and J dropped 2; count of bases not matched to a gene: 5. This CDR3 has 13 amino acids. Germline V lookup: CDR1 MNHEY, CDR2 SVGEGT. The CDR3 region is CASLRDRQETQYF. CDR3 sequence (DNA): TGTGCCAGCCTCCGGGACAGACAAGAGACCCAGTACTTC.

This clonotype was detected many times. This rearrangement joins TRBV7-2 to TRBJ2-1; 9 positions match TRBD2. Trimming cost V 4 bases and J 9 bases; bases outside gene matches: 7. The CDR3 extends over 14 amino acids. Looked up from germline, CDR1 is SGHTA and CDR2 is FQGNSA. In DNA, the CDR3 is TGTGCCAGCAGCTCGGGACTAGCAACGGTTGAGCAGTTCTTC. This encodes CASSSGLATVEQFF.

CDR3 sequence (DNA): TGCGCCAGCAGCCAAGGACAGGGGAAGCAGCCCCAGCATTTT. As protein: CASSQGQGKQPQHF. The V gene is TRBV4-1, the J gene TRBJ1-5; 8 bases fit TRBD1. This CDR3 is 14 amino acids long. Per the germline V gene, CDR1 is MGHRA and CDR2 is YSYEKL. V lost 1 base and J lost 7; bases outside the gene matches: 3.

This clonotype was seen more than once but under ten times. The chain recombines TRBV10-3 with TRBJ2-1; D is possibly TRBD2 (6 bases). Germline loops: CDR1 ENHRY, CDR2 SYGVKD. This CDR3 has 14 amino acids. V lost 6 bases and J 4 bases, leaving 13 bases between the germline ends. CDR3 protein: CAIRRDSSYNEQFF. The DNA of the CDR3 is TGTGCCATCAGGCGGGACTCGTCTTACAATGAGCAGTTCTTC.

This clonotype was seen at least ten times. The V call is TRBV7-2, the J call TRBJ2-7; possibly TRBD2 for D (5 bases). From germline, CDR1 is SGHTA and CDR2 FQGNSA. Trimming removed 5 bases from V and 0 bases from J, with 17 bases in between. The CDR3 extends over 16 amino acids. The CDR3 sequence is CASSPRGAIYSYEQYF. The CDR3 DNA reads TGTGCCAGCAGCCCCCGGGGAGCGATCTACTCCTACGAGCAGTACTTC.

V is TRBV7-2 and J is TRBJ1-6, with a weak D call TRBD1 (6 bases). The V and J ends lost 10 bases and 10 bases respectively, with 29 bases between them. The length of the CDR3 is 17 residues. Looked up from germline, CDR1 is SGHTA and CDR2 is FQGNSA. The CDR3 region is CAISPVAAGAVGSPLHF. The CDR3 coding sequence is TGTGCCATTTCTCCCGTAGCGGCAGGGGCAGTGGGGTCACCCCTCCACTTT.

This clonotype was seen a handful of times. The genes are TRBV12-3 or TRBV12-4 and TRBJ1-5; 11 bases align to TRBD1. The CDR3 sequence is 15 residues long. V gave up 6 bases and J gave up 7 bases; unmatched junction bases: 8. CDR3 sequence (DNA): TGTGCCAGCAGGATAGGACAGGGGGCATGGCAGCCCCAGCATTTT. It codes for CASRIGQGAWQPQHF.

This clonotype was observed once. CDR3: CASTGLALNEQFF. In DNA, the CDR3 is TGTGCCAGCACGGGACTAGCGTTAAATGAGCAGTTCTTC. This chain links TRBV2 with TRBJ2-1; the match to TRBD2 covers 10 bases. The CDR3 contains 13 residues. V lost 7 bases and J lost 7; bases outside the gene matches: 4. CDR1 is SNHLY, CDR2 FYNNEI, per germline.

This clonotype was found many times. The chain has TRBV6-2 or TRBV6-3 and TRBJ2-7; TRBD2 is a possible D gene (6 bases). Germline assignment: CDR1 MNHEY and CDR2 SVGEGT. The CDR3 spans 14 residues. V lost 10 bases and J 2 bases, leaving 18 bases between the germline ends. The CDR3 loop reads CATAEAGPTYEQYF. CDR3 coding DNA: TGTGCCACGGCGGAGGCGGGACCCACCTACGAGCAGTACTTC.